Described below is a single TCR beta chain sequence and its context. Germline V gene lookup returns CDR1 MNHEY and CDR2 SVGEGT. The CDR3 totals 11 residues. The V gene lost 6 bases and the J gene lost 9 bases, with 11 bases spanning the gap. How the authors handled the data: Amplifying reference gene primers gave estimates of nucleated cell counts. Produced via immunoSEQ multiplex PCR; TCRdb's table is partial and in-frame only. V and J calls and clone size are those listed in that table; D and trimming were worked out from the DNA. Among roughly 40,000 clones listed, approximately 85% were seen once. The record originates from a study of blood T cell repertoires in COVID-19. Background on the study: Some COVID-19 samples were acute and others convalescent; all came from the United States, Italy and Spain. T cells, B-cell-depleted T cells, or PBMCs provided the cDNA or gDNA that served as material.

Source material: peripheral blood. This rearrangement joins TRBV6-2 or TRBV6-3 to TRBJ1-1; D gene unclear. This TCR came from a human donor in a cohort sampled during active COVID-19. The CDR3 sequence is CASSQAAKAFF. CDR3 nucleotides: TGTGCCAGCAGCCAAGCCGCGAAAGCTTTCTTT.